This T cell receptor (beta chain) was observed in a study of blood T cell repertoires in COVID-19. This CDR3 contains 13 residues. Trimming cost V 3 bases and J 8 bases, with 13 bases left between them. How the authors handled the data: Amplifying reference gene primers gave estimates of nucleated cell counts. Sequencing was performed with immunoSEQ multiplex PCR; in TCRdb, only in-frame clones are kept and a portion is missing. V and J calls and clone size come straight from that table; D and trimming were deduced from the DNA. The table has some 510,000 clones, 88% seen once. Recruits, aged about 18 to 90 years, lived in roughly 22 US areas.

This sequence originates from a woman in her thirties or forties who had recovered from COVID-19. Sequencing used PBMCs or T cells enriched from blood (not recorded which). The chain recombines TRBV12-3 or TRBV12-4 with TRBJ1-2, with a tentative D call TRBD1 (5 bases). The chain's CDR3 is CASSFSGFYGYTF. In DNA, the CDR3 is TGTGCCAGCAGTTTCTCAGGGTTCTACGGCTACACCTTC.